Reported below is one TCR beta chain. These data belong to a study of OX40 agonist ivuxolimab in advanced cancers. The repertoire was sequenced with immunoSEQ multiplex PCR; TCRdb's copy has only in-frame clones and lacks some. This sample has under 20,000 clones, with roughly 78% found just once. The CDR3 is made up of 12 amino acids. Per the germline V gene, CDR1 is MDHEN and CDR2 is SYDVKM. The V end was cut by 6 bases, the J end by 5 bases, with 8 bases between. The chain carries TRBV28 and TRBJ2-1; D is unresolved. The source of this sequence is an adult with an advanced solid tumor such as melanoma, head and neck, liver or kidney cancer. This specimen was CD4+ or CD8+ T cells sorted from blood, taken in a trial of the OX40 agonist ivuxolimab. The CDR3 DNA reads as TGTGCCAGCAGCCTTCTGGACAATGAGCAGTTCTTC. Its protein is CASSLLDNEQFF.